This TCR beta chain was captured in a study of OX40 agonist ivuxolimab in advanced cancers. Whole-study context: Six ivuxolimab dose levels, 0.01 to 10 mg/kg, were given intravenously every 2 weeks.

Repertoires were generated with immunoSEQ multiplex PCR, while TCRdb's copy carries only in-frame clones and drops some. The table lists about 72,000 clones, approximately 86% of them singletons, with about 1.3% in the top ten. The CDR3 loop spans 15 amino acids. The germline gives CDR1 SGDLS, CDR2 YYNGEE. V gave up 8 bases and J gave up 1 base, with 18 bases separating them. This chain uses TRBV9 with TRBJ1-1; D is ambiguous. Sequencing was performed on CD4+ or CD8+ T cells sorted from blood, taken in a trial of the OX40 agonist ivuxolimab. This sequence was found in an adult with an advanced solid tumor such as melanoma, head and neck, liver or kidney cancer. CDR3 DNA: TGTGCCAGTCGGCGGGTGGAGGGATCGAACACTGAAGCTTTCTTT. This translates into CASRRVEGSNTEAFF.